The sequence of this T cell receptor beta chain was determined in a study of CD4 T cells in relation to SARS-CoV-2 and coronaviruses. Trimming took 5 bases from V and 4 from J; bases not matched to a gene: 10. The CDR3 consists of 17 residues. The V gene's germline CDR1 is MNHNY and CDR2 SVGAGI (reference sequence). The unexposed donors gave CD4+ T cells in about 2011-2018, prior to COVID-19. CD4+ T cells were isolated from the cells after more than 8 days of culture. This clone turned up a few times. Its specificity is unknown. This table comes from immunoSEQ multiplex PCR, and its TCRdb copy is limited to in-frame clones, with some not included. The table records some 20,000 clones, over 60% of them present only once.

The chain has TRBV6-6 and TRBJ2-1; 11 nucleotides line up with TRBD2. The source is a human donor in good health. Material for sequencing was CD4+ T cells from PBMCs, cultured in vitro. The CDR3 reads CASSPGTSGNFYNEQFF. The CDR3, as DNA: TGTGCCAGCAGTCCCGGGACTAGCGGCAATTTTTACAATGAGCAGTTCTTC.